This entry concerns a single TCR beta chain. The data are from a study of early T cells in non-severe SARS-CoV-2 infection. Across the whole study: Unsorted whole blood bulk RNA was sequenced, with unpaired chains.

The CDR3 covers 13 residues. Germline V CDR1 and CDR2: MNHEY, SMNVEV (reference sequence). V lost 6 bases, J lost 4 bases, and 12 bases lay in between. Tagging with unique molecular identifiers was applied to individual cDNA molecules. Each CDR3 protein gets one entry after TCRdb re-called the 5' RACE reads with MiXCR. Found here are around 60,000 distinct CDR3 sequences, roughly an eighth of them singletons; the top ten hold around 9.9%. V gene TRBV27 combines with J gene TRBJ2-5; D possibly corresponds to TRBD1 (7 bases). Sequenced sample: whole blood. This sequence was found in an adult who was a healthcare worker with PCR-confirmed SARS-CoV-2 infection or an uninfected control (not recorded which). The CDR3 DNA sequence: TGTGCCAGCAGCAGACAGGGAGGAGAGACCCAGTACTTC. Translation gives CASSRQGGETQYF.